The 18 T cell receptor beta chains reported below all come from one sample, sequenced in a study of OX40 agonist ivuxolimab in advanced cancers. Generated by immunoSEQ multiplex PCR, the TCRdb table keeps only in-frame clones and is missing some. The sample comprises roughly 45,000 clones, almost 80% of which are singletons, and roughly 7.9% rests with the top ten. The sequenced sample was CD4+ or CD8+ T cells sorted from blood, obtained in a trial of the OX40 agonist ivuxolimab. These receptors all stem from an adult with an advanced solid tumor such as melanoma, head and neck, liver or kidney cancer.

In DNA form, the CDR3 reads TGTGCCAGCGCCGACAGGAGGAACACTGAAGCTTTCTTT. Translating it yields CASADRRNTEAFF. J is TRBJ1-1 and V is TRBV28, with TRBD1 as a possible D gene (6 bases). Between the trimmed V and J ends, which lost 8 bases and 1 base, there was a span of 11 bases. Per the germline V gene, CDR1 is MDHEN and CDR2 is SYDVKM. The CDR3 has 13 residues.

This clone showed up just a few times. Other DNA variants within this sample encode the same CDR3. V gene TRBV30 combines with J gene TRBJ2-7, with no clear D. V was shortened by 0 bases and J by 9 bases, with 15 bases between the two germline ends. The V gene's germline CDR1 is GTSNPN and CDR2 SVGIG (reference sequence). This CDR3 has 13 amino acids. The CDR3 here is CAWSVLRAHGQYF. The DNA of the CDR3 is TGTGCCTGGAGTGTACTAAGGGCCCACGGGCAGTACTTC.

The chain employs TRBV5-1 and TRBJ2-3, with D tentatively TRBD1 (5 bases). V lost 3 bases, J lost 3 bases, and 14 bases lay in between. The CDR3 sequence is 15 residues long. Germline-derived CDR1 and CDR2 are SGHRS and YFSETQ. The CDR3 DNA is TGCGCCAGCAGCTCATTGGGGCAGGTAACAGATACGCAGTATTTT. Encoded protein: CASSSLGQVTDTQYF.

The chain combines TRBV4-1 with TRBJ2-6; unclear D gene. The V and J ends lost 5 bases and 2 bases respectively, with 10 bases between them. CDR1 is MGHRA, CDR2 YSYEKL, per germline. This CDR3 is built from 15 residues. CDR3 DNA sequence: TGCGCCAGCAGCAACCCCCCAGCTGGGGCCAACGTCCTGACTTTC. Residues: CASSNPPAGANVLTF.

This clone was counted once. The genes are TRBV5-1 and TRBJ2-2; D call uncertain. Deletions cut 0 bases from V and 7 bases from J, with 13 bases between. Per germline, CDR1 SGHRS and CDR2 YFSETQ. The CDR3 has 15 amino acids. For the CDR3, the DNA is TGCGCCAGCAGCTTGGCCCAAGGGATGGGCGGGGAGCTGTTTTTT. Translation: CASSLAQGMGGELFF.

The V and J genes are TRBV6-5 and TRBJ1-2, with D perhaps TRBD1 (6 bases). Germline CDR1 and CDR2: MNHEY and SVGAGI. The CDR3 is 15 residues long. With 5 bases removed from V and 5 bases from J, the gap between germline ends came to 18 bases. The CDR3 region is CASSTDHDRLYGYTF. In DNA form, the CDR3 reads TGTGCCAGCAGTACGGACCATGACAGGCTATATGGCTACACCTTC.

The chain carries TRBV6-7 and TRBJ2-2; tentative D call: TRBD1 (5 bases). TRBV6-7 is marked as an open reading frame, function uncertain. Between the trimmed V and J ends, which lost 6 bases and 1 base, there was a span of 9 bases. The CDR3 loop spans 14 amino acids. The CDR3 protein is CASSPTENTGELFF. In DNA form, the CDR3 reads TGTGCCAGCAGCCCGACAGAGAACACCGGGGAGCTGTTTTTT.

The rearrangement joins TRBV9 to TRBJ2-6; D remains unclear. Germline CDR1 SGDLS, CDR2 YYNGEE. The CDR3 extends over 17 amino acids. Trimming removed 4 bases from V and 1 base from J, with 15 bases in between. CDR3 bases: TGTGCCAGCAGCCCTTGGGGATCCTCTTCTGGGGCCAACGTCCTGACTTTC. This gives the protein CASSPWGSSSGANVLTF.

The genes are TRBV5-1 and TRBJ2-1, with a weak D call TRBD2 (6 bases). Trimming left V 3 bases short and J 5 bases short, with 18 bases between. From germline, CDR1 is SGHRS and CDR2 YFSETQ. The CDR3 is made up of 16 amino acids. The CDR3 loop is CASSSLLAGHDNEQFF. CDR3 sequence (DNA): TGCGCCAGCAGCTCCCTACTAGCCGGGCACGACAATGAGCAGTTCTTC.

This chain joins TRBV7-2 and TRBJ1-2; D gene ambiguous. The V gene's germline CDR1 is SGHTA and CDR2 FQGNSA. The CDR3 has 17 residues. Trimming stripped 1 base from V and 3 bases from J, with 18 bases between. The DNA of the CDR3 is TGTGCCAGCAGCTTAGATCTGACCGCCAATTATGACTATGGCTACACCTTC. Protein: CASSLDLTANYDYGYTF.

The chain combines TRBV30 with TRBJ1-6; tentatively, D is TRBD1 (5 bases). CDR1 is GTSNPN, CDR2 SVGIG, per germline (reference sequence). This CDR3 region has 15 residues. The germline V and J ends were trimmed by 2 bases and 7 bases, with 15 bases remaining between them. The CDR3 DNA is TGTGCCTGGAGTCAATGGGGCCCAAAAAATTCACCCCTCCACTTT. Its protein product is CAWSQWGPKNSPLHF.

The chain recombines TRBV4-3 with TRBJ2-7; 8 bases are a match to TRBD1. V trimming: 1 base; J trimming: 4 bases; junction bases outside the gene matches: 3. The germline V gene encodes CDR1 LGHNA and CDR2 YSLEER. The CDR3 is 14 amino acids. The CDR3 nucleotides are TGCGCCAGCAGCCAAGGGACAGGGAAGTACGAGCAGTACTTC. This gives the protein CASSQGTGKYEQYF.

V gene TRBV6-5 combines with J gene TRBJ1-6; 8 bases agree with TRBD1. The germline gives CDR1 MNHEY, CDR2 SVGAGI. Trimming cost V 6 bases and J 9 bases; bases outside gene matches: 10. CDR3 length equals 15 residues. CDR3 sequence (DNA): TGTGCCAGCAGAGGCACAGGTACAGGGGGTTCACCCCTCCACTTT. This gives the protein CASRGTGTGGSPLHF.

This clone has just a few counts. The V and J genes are TRBV5-5 and TRBJ2-7, with TRBD1 matching 11 bases. The CDR3 extends over 15 amino acids. The germline gives CDR1 SGHKS, CDR2 YYEKEE (reference sequence). V lost 3 bases to trimming and J lost 3 bases; unmatched junction nucleotides: 5. In nucleotides, the CDR3 is TGTGCCAGCAGCTCCCTGGACAGGGGGCTCTACGAGCAGTACTTC. This codes for CASSSLDRGLYEQYF.

This rearrangement joins TRBV6-5 to TRBJ1-1; possible D gene TRBD1, 5 bases. V shed 1 base and J shed 2 bases, with 8 bases lying between them. The germline V gene has CDR1 MNHEY and CDR2 SVGAGI. This CDR3 is built from 14 residues. As DNA, the CDR3 is TGTGCCAGCAGTTACTTCGGACACAACACTGAAGCTTTCTTT. Translation: CASSYFGHNTEAFF.

The rearrangement joins TRBV6-5 to TRBJ2-1, with D possibly TRBD1 on 6 matching bases. Germline CDR1 reads MNHEY; CDR2 reads SVGAGI. The V end lost 10 bases, the J end lost 4 bases, and 11 bases lay between the germline ends. The CDR3 is made up of 12 amino acids. In DNA, the CDR3 is TGTGCCATACGTACAGGGTACAATGAGCAGTTCTTC. Amino acid sequence: CAIRTGYNEQFF.

The V call is TRBV7-2, the J call TRBJ2-1; 11 nucleotides line up with TRBD2. This CDR3 has 16 amino acids. Germline assignment: CDR1 SGHTA and CDR2 FQGNSA. V was clipped by 5 bases and J by 4 bases; unmatched bases: 7. CDR3 amino acids: CASSLRLAGNYNEQFF. The CDR3 bases are TGTGCCAGCAGCCTCCGACTAGCGGGAAATTACAATGAGCAGTTCTTC. The variable domain in full, completed from reference TRBV7-2 and TRBJ2-1, reads GAGVSQSPSNKVTEKGKDVELRCDPISGHTALYWYRQSLGQGLEFLIYFQGNSAPDKSGLPSDRFSAERTGGSVSTLTIQRTQQEDSAVYLCASSLRLAGNYNEQFFGPGTRLTVL.

The CDR3 bases are TGTGCCAGCAGCTTAGTGAGGGGCAGTTTAAGTTCCTACGAGCAGTACTTC. It yields the protein CASSLVRGSLSSYEQYF. The chain uses TRBV11-2 and TRBJ2-7, with D perhaps given as TRBD1 or TRBD2 (5 bases each). The CDR3 length is 17 residues. V was shortened by 1 base and J by 1 base, with 17 bases between the two germline ends. The germline V gene encodes CDR1 SGHAT and CDR2 FQNNGV.